What follows are 10 T cell receptor beta chains derived from one specimen sequenced in a study of blood T cell repertoires in COVID-19. The data were produced by immunoSEQ multiplex PCR, yet TCRdb's version contains in-frame clones alone and is incomplete. Counted here are over 150,000 clones, 65% to 80% occurring once; the ten biggest clones make up roughly 8.6%. Sequences were obtained from peripheral blood. These receptors originate from a man aged 55 to 70 with acute or convalescent COVID-19.

In this sample, this clone turned up once. V gene TRBV7-5 combines with J gene TRBJ1-1; TRBD1, the table's D call, was not compared with the DNA. TRBV7-5 is marked as a pseudogene. This CDR3 has 15 amino acids. This CDR3 reads CVRSLGGRGHTEAFF. The CDR3 nucleotides are TGTGTCAGAAGCTTAGGAGGCAGGGGGCATACTGAAGCTTTCTTT.

The chain links TRBV20-1 to TRBJ2-7; 10 bases match TRBD2. J was trimmed by 4 bases and V by 3 bases; bases with no gene match: 3. The germline CDR1 and CDR2 sequences are DFQATT and SNEGSKA (reference sequence). This CDR3 region has 13 residues. CDR3 in DNA: TGCAGTGCTAGTGTGACTAGCGGGTACGAGCAGTACTTC. It is translated as CSASVTSGYEQYF.

This clone has just one count. This chain links TRBV28 with TRBJ1-5; TRBD1 matches at 7 bases. This CDR3 has 15 residues. The V gene's germline CDR1 is MDHEN and CDR2 SYDVKM. V shed 4 bases and J 5 bases; nucleotides not matched to a gene: 8. The CDR3 spells CASSSPGQHYQPQHF. CDR3 nucleotide sequence: TGTGCCAGCAGTTCCCCGGGACAGCACTATCAGCCCCAGCATTTT.

The chain combines TRBV10-3 with TRBJ1-5; D remains unclear. CDR3 length equals 14 residues. Germline values: CDR1 ENHRY, CDR2 SYGVKD. Deletions cut 4 bases from V and 3 bases from J, with 10 bases between. CDR3 amino acids: CAISAFQSNQPQHF. CDR3 bases: TGTGCCATCAGTGCATTTCAGTCCAATCAGCCCCAGCATTTT.

The gene calls are TRBV2 and TRBJ1-5, with D uncertain. Germline CDR1 SNHLY, CDR2 FYNNEI. The CDR3 contains 15 residues. The V end was cut by 1 base, the J end by 4 bases, with 11 bases between. CDR3 nucleotide sequence: TGTGCCAGCAGTGAAGACGGGTTAATGAATCAGCCCCAGCATTTT. Residues: CASSEDGLMNQPQHF.

This rearrangement joins TRBV6-1 to TRBJ1-2; 7 positions match TRBD1. The ends lost 3 bases at V and 3 bases at J; junction bases unmatched: 7. Germline V gene sequence: CDR1 MNHNS, CDR2 SASEGT. The CDR3 covers 15 residues. The CDR3 region has the DNA TGTGCCAGCAGTGAGGGGACAGCGACTTACTATGGCTACACCTTC. Protein sequence: CASSEGTATYYGYTF.

The chain combines TRBV12-3 or TRBV12-4 with TRBJ2-7, with D possibly matching TRBD1 (5 bases). V shed 4 bases and J shed 3 bases, with 10 bases lying between them. CDR3 length: 13 amino acids. In DNA, the CDR3 is TGTGCCAGCAGTTGGTTTGGACACTACGAGCAGTACTTC. Translated: CASSWFGHYEQYF.

This clone was observed a handful of times. V gene TRBV27 combines with J gene TRBJ1-6; D gene unclear. This CDR3 is 13 amino acids long. Germline V gives CDR1 MNHEY, CDR2 SMNVEV (reference sequence). V was pared by 5 bases and J by 6 bases, with 8 bases between. The CDR3: CASSREPNSPLHF. CDR3 nucleotide sequence: TGTGCCAGCAGTCGCGAACCTAATTCACCCCTCCACTTT.

The chain recombines TRBV6-5 with TRBJ2-7; D gene ambiguous. This CDR3 region has 13 residues. The germline gives CDR1 MNHEY, CDR2 SVGAGI. Trimming took 4 bases from V and 5 from J, leaving 12 bases between them. The DNA of the CDR3 is TGTGCCAGCAGTTCTCCCCGAGGTCACGAGCAGTACTTC. This translates into CASSSPRGHEQYF.

This chain links TRBV5-1 with TRBJ1-5; 7 bases fit TRBD1. CDR1 is SGHRS and CDR2 is YFSETQ in the germline V gene. V lost 4 bases to trimming and J lost 1 base; unmatched junction nucleotides: 2. The CDR3 consists of 14 residues. CDR3 sequence: CASSPTGSNQPQHF. CDR3 coding DNA: TGCGCCAGCAGCCCGACAGGGAGCAATCAGCCCCAGCATTTT.